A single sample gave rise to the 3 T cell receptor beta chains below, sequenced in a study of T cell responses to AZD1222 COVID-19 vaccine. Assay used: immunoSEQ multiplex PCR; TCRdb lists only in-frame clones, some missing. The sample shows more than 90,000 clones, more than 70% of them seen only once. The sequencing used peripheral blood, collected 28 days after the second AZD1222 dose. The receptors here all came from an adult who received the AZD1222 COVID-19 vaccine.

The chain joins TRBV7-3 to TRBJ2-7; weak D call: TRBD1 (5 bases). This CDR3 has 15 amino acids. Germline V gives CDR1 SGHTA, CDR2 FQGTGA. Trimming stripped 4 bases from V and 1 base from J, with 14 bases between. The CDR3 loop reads CASSWGAPKSYEQYF. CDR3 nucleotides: TGTGCCAGCAGCTGGGGCGCGCCGAAATCCTACGAGCAGTACTTC. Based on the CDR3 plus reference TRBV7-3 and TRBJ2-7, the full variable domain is GAGVSQTPSNKVTEKGKYVELRCDPISGHTALYWYRQSLGQGPEFLIYFQGTGAADDSGLPNDRFFAVRPEGSVSTLKIQRTERGDSAVYLCASSWGAPKSYEQYFGPGTRLTVT.

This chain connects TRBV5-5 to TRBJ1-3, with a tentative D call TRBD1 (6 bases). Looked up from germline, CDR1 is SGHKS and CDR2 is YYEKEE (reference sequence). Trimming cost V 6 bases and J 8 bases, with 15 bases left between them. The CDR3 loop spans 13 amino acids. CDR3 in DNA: TGTGCCAGCACCGCCACAGGGTTGGACACCATATATTTT. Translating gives CASTATGLDTIYF. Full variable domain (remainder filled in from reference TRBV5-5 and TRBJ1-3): DAGVTQSPTHLIKTRGQQVTLRCSPISGHKSVSWYQQVLGQGPQFIFQYYEKEERGRGNFPDRFSARQFPNYSSELNVNALLLGDSALYLCASTATGLDTIYFGEGSWLTVV.

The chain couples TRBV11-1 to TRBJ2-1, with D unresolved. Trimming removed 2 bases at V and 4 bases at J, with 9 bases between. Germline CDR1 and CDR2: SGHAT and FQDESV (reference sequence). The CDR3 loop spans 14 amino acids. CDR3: CASSLRASYNEQFF. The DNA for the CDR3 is TGTGCCAGCAGCTTAAGAGCTAGTTACAATGAGCAGTTCTTC.